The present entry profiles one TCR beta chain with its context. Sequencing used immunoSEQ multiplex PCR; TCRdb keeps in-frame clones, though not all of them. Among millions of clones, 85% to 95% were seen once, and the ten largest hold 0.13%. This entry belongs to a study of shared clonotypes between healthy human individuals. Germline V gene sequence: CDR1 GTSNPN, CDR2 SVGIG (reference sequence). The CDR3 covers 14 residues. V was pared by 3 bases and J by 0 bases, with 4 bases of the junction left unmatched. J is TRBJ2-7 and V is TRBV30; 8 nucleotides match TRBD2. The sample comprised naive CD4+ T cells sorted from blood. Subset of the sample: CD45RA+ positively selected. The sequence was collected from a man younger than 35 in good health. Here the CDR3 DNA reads TGTGCCTGGAGCCCTCGGGGGGGCTCCTACGAGCAGTACTTC. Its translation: CAWSPRGGSYEQYF.